The clone carrying this TCR beta chain has a count of ten or more. The source of the sample is a study of T cells in Graves' hyperthyroidism and ophthalmopathy. Trimming removed 3 bases from V and 1 base from J; junction bases left unmatched: 13. CDR1 is SGHAT, CDR2 FQNNGV, per germline. The CDR3 length is 18 residues. RNA transcripts provided the source from which TCR beta CDR3 regions were amplified. HTBI primers were employed in a first-round RT-PCR of the TCR CDR3. A single record per CDR3 protein comes from TCRdb applying MiXCR to the multiplex PCR reads. The table has 550,000 to 800,000 distinct CDR3 sequences, 17% seen once.

The receptor was derived from a man between 50 and 59 years old with Graves' hyperthyroidism. Material for sequencing was blood. The rearrangement uses TRBV11-2 and TRBJ2-3, with TRBD2 matching over 7 bases. The CDR3 loop is CASSFHDLAGAGTDTQYF. CDR3 nucleotide sequence: TGTGCCAGCAGCTTCCACGACCTGGCGGGAGCGGGCACAGATACGCAGTATTTT.